This T cell receptor beta chain was sequenced for a study of blood T cell repertoires in COVID-19. Using immunoSEQ multiplex PCR, the repertoire was profiled, and TCRdb retains in-frame clones only, with some absent. The sample lists about 180,000 clones, around nine tenths occurring once. This CDR3 contains 16 residues. With 4 bases clipped from V and 6 bases from J, the junction kept 10 bases outside the gene matches. Germline V CDR1 and CDR2: SGHRS, YFSETQ. Sequenced input: peripheral blood. The chain combines TRBV5-1 with TRBJ2-2; 9 positions match TRBD2. The clonotype originates from a woman between 65 and 79 years old with COVID-19, enrolled during active disease. The chain's CDR3 is CASSPLAGISSGELFF. In DNA form, the CDR3 reads TGCGCCAGCAGCCCCCTAGCGGGAATCTCGTCCGGGGAGCTGTTTTTT.